This is a list of T cell receptor beta chains from one sample in a study of memory CD4+ T cells and cytomegalovirus serostatus. Profiling relied on immunoSEQ multiplex PCR, and the TCRdb table lists in-frame clones only, not all of them. Of under 100,000 clones in the sample, approximately 84% were seen once. Sequenced: memory CD4+ T cells from blood. These receptors came from an adult in good health and CMV-seronegative. Each CDR3 is given with its conserved first and last residue. A D gene is named only where the DNA matches it firmly. Only some rows state a clone size, as once, few, many or a class for expanded clones.

cdr3_aa | cdr3_nt | v_call | d_call | j_call | clone_size | cdr3_length
CASSMTGSQPQHF | TGTGCCAGCAGCATGACAGGGTCTCAGCCCCAGCATTTT | TRBV5-8 | TRBD1 | TRBJ1-5 | - | 13
CASSPAWVMSYEQYF | TGTGCCAGCTCACCCGCCTGGGTGATGAGCTACGAGCAGTACTTC | TRBV18 | - | TRBJ2-7 | once | 15
CAWSPLLAASGTYEQYF | TGTGCCTGGAGTCCACTACTAGCGGCCAGTGGAACCTACGAGCAGTACTTC | TRBV30 | TRBD2 | TRBJ2-7 | - | 17
CASRLLTGRSSYEQYF | TGTGCCAGCAGGCTGTTGACAGGGCGAAGCTCCTACGAGCAGTACTTC | TRBV11-2 | TRBD1 | TRBJ2-7 | - | 16
CASSLVYHPGQPQHF | TGTGCCAGCAGCTTAGTTTATCATCCGGGCCAGCCCCAGCATTTT | TRBV7-2 | - | TRBJ1-5 | - | 15
CASSSGQGYSGYTF | TGTGCCAGCAGCTCGGGACAGGGCTATTCTGGCTACACCTTC | TRBV7-9 | TRBD1 | TRBJ1-2 | - | 14
CASSERRGFDGYTF | TGTGCCAGCAGTGAAAGAAGGGGCTTCGATGGCTACACCTTC | TRBV6-1 | - | TRBJ1-2 | - | 14
CASSYSPTNEKLFF | TGTGCCAGCAGTTACTCGCCAACTAATGAAAAACTGTTTTTT | TRBV6-6 | - | TRBJ1-4 | - | 14
CASSVGADRVVEAFF | TGTGCCAGCAGCGTAGGGGCGGACAGGGTAGTTGAAGCTTTCTTT | TRBV9 | TRBD1 | TRBJ1-1 | - | 15
CSVEDPGARVNTEAFF | TGCAGCGTTGAAGATCCGGGGGCCCGAGTTAACACTGAAGCTTTCTTT | TRBV29-1 | - | TRBJ1-1 | few | 16
CASSSGQKNIQYF | TGTGCCAGCAGCTCGGGACAGAAAAACATTCAGTACTTC | TRBV6-5 | TRBD1 | TRBJ2-4 | - | 13
CSADRQGEQYF | TGCAGTGCGGATAGACAGGGTGAGCAGTACTTC | TRBV20-1 | TRBD1 | TRBJ2-7 | - | 11
CASSYRPNTGELFF | TGTGCCAGCAGTTACAGACCGAACACCGGGGAGCTGTTTTTT | TRBV6-5 | - | TRBJ2-2 | once | 14
CASSMTGREGTDTQYF | TGTGCCAGTAGTATGACCGGCCGGGAAGGCACAGATACGCAGTATTTT | TRBV19 | - | TRBJ2-3 | - | 16
CASSQVGLGELFF | TGTGCCAGCTCACAGGTCGGGCTCGGGGAGCTGTTTTTT | TRBV18 | - | TRBJ2-2 | - | 13
CASSRLGQGVEAFF | TGTGCCAGCAGTCGACTCGGACAGGGGGTTGAAGCTTTCTTT | TRBV6-5 | TRBD1 | TRBJ1-1 | - | 14
CAWTRGAAYNEQFF | TGTGCCTGGACGCGAGGGGCGGCCTACAATGAGCAGTTCTTC | TRBV30 | - | TRBJ2-1 | - | 14
CASSLSGADTEAFF | TGTGCCAGCAGCTTGTCAGGGGCCGACACTGAAGCTTTCTTT | TRBV7-3 | - | TRBJ1-1 | - | 14
CASRATHPGELFF | TGTGCCAGCCGGGCCACCCACCCCGGGGAGCTGTTTTTT | TRBV2 | - | TRBJ2-2 | - | 13
CASGQGRTYEQYF | TGTGCCAGCGGGCAGGGGCGAACCTACGAGCAGTACTTC | TRBV7-6 | - | TRBJ2-7 | - | 13
CASSLARTGAGELFF | TGTGCCAGCAGCTTAGCGAGGACCGGGGCCGGGGAGCTGTTTTTT | TRBV7-2 | - | TRBJ2-2 | - | 15
CASSESTGSRNEQYF | TGCGCCAGCAGTGAGTCGACAGGGAGTAGGAACGAGCAGTACTTC | TRBV10-1 | TRBD1 | TRBJ2-7 | few | 15
CASSLEGTGAHYNEQFF | TGTGCCAGCAGCTTAGAGGGGACAGGGGCCCACTACAATGAGCAGTTCTTC | TRBV11-3 | TRBD1 | TRBJ2-1 | - | 17
CASSQDRLNYGYTF | TGTGCCAGCAGCCAAGACCGTCTCAACTATGGCTACACCTTC | TRBV4-2 | - | TRBJ1-2 | - | 14
CASSRGDLLSEQYF | TGTGCCAGCAGCAGGGGCGACCTTTTGTCCGAGCAGTACTTC | TRBV7-3 | - | TRBJ2-7 | - | 14
CASSLNPQGAANEKLFF | TGTGCCAGCAGCTTAAACCCACAGGGGGCTGCTAATGAAAAACTGTTTTTT | TRBV7-3 | TRBD1 | TRBJ1-4 | few | 17
CAISGLGNEQFF | TGTGCCATCAGCGGACTAGGCAATGAGCAGTTCTTC | TRBV10-3 | TRBD2 | TRBJ2-1 | - | 12
CATSGIGGTGFGGELFF | TGTGCCACCAGCGGTATTGGGGGGACAGGATTTGGCGGGGAGCTGTTTTTT | TRBV15 | TRBD1 | TRBJ2-2 | once | 17
CASSLRAGTTIRRYGYTF | TGCGCCAGCAGCTTGCGAGCCGGGACAACAATTCGACGATATGGCTACACCTTC | TRBV5-1 | - | TRBJ1-2 | few | 18
CAWSPLGTEYYGYTF | TGTGCCTGGAGTCCTTTGGGGACCGAGTACTATGGCTACACCTTC | TRBV30 | - | TRBJ1-2 | - | 15
CASSVIDRGSYNEQFF | TGTGCCAGCAGCGTAATAGACAGGGGCTCCTACAATGAGCAGTTCTTC | TRBV9 | TRBD1 | TRBJ2-1 | - | 16
CASSGKGTEGYNSPLHF | TGTGCCAGCAGCGGTAAAGGGACAGAAGGATATAATTCACCCCTCCACTTT | TRBV7-8 | TRBD1 | TRBJ1-6 | - | 17
CASSYSQGTEAFF | TGTGCCAGCAGTTACTCCCAGGGGACTGAAGCTTTCTTT | TRBV6-5 | - | TRBJ1-1 | - | 13
CASSTTKRDGDSNQPQHF | TGTGCCAGCAGTACCACCAAACGGGACGGTGATAGCAATCAGCCCCAGCATTTT | TRBV6-4 | - | TRBJ1-5 | - | 18
CASSLFQDSHEQYF | TGTGCCAGCAGCTTATTTCAGGACAGCCACGAGCAGTACTTC | TRBV7-9 | - | TRBJ2-7 | - | 14
CASGKDASLVAGYTF | TGTGCCAGCGGTAAAGACGCCAGTCTAGTTGCCGGCTACACCTTC | TRBV7-9 | - | TRBJ1-2 | - | 15
CASSSSDTSYEQYF | TGTGCCAGCAGCTCGTCGGACACCTCCTACGAGCAGTACTTC | TRBV5-5 | - | TRBJ2-7 | - | 14
CASSLYRDTGELFF | TGTGCCAGCAGTTTATATCGCGACACCGGGGAGCTGTTTTTT | TRBV27 | - | TRBJ2-2 | - | 14
CASRQNLGTYNEQFF | TGTGCCAGCAGACAAAACCTGGGCACCTACAATGAGCAGTTCTTC | TRBV6-1 | - | TRBJ2-1 | - | 15
CASSHKAGDSYEQYF | TGTGCCAGCAGCCACAAGGCGGGGGACTCCTACGAGCAGTACTTC | TRBV4-2 | TRBD2 | TRBJ2-7 | - | 15
CASSPEGYNSPLHF | TGTGCCAGCAGCCCCGAGGGCTATAATTCACCCCTCCACTTT | TRBV9 | - | TRBJ1-6 | - | 14
CASSAPGLAQQYF | TGTGCCAGTAGTGCCCCGGGACTAGCCCAGCAGTACTTC | TRBV19 | TRBD2 | TRBJ2-5 | - | 13
CSASRGGEQYF | TGCAGTGCTAGTAGGGGAGGCGAGCAGTACTTC | TRBV20-1 | - | TRBJ2-7 | - | 11
CASNMELTTNTEAFF | TGCGCCAGCAACATGGAACTCACTACGAACACTGAAGCTTTCTTT | TRBV5-1 | - | TRBJ1-1 | - | 15
CASTDLVRTGGNEQFF | TGTGCCAGTACCGATCTTGTGAGGACAGGTGGGAATGAGCAGTTCTTC | TRBV19 | TRBD1 | TRBJ2-1 | - | 16
CASRTLRGQRNQPQHF | TGTGCCAGCAGGACCCTCAGGGGGCAGAGGAATCAGCCCCAGCATTTT | TRBV6-6 | TRBD1 | TRBJ1-5 | - | 16